The clone carrying this T cell receptor beta chain was seen more than once but under ten times. Its antigen is unknown. These data belong to a study of T cell repertoires in cytomegalovirus infection. Study overall: CMV infection plus the matching HLA type was flagged by public TCR beta signatures.

The CDR3 is made up of 14 amino acids. Germline CDR1 and CDR2: SGHAT and FQNNGV. Trimming pared 1 base from V and 3 bases from J, leaving 8 bases between. General study findings and limits: Clonotype analysis showed dominance of the ex vivo response by HLA-C-restricted CMV-specific TCR beta clonotypes. CMV carriers having the relevant HLA were flagged by cumulative public TCR beta family frequency.

TCRdb used MiXCR to reprocess the reads, holding one entry per CDR3 protein. Among around 130,000 distinct CDR3 sequences listed, roughly 8.2% were seen once. The rearrangement joins TRBV11-2 to TRBJ2-3, with D perhaps matching TRBD2 (6 bases). The specimen sequenced was PBMCs. This receptor was obtained from a human donor in good health (CMV status not recorded). Some clones in this sample may be carry-over from other donors' samples. The CDR3 region is CASSLVRGTDTQYF. DNA for the CDR3: TGTGCCAGCAGCTTAGTACGGGGGACAGATACGCAGTATTTT. Filled out from reference TRBV11-2 and TRBJ2-3, the complete variable domain reads EAGVAQSPRYKIIEKRQSVAFWCNPISGHATLYWYQQILGQGPKLLIQFQNNGVVDDSQLPKDRFSAERLKGVDSTLKIQPAKLEDSAVYLCASSLVRGTDTQYFGPGTRLTVL.